This TCR beta chain was retrieved from a study of persistence of HIV-infected CD4 T cells. General study points: Compared with CD3/CD28-stimulated cells, CMV- and Gag-responding cells showed lower TCRbeta richness.

Stimulation used approximately 9.1 ug/mL lysate from CMV-infected fibroblasts. Sorted nonresponding memory CD4+ T cells were CD40L-negative, CD69-negative, CD45RO-high. A single count supports this clone. Its matching antigen is unknown. The libraries were made with immunoSEQ version 4 in survey mode. The table came from immunoSEQ multiplex PCR; TCRdb's copy has only in-frame clones and leaves some out. Among tens of thousands of clones listed, about four fifths were seen once. CDR1 is SQVTM, CDR2 ANQGSEA, per germline. The CDR3 runs 14 residues. V was clipped by 3 bases and J by 2 bases, with 13 bases between them.

The TCR comes from an adult woman with HIV who was CMV-seropositive. This material consisted of CD4+ T cells sorted from PBMCs after approximately 19-hour stimulation, taken from a patient who received antiretroviral therapy. The rearrangement links TRBV29-1 to TRBJ2-5; tentative D call: TRBD1 (5 bases). CDR3 residues: CSVDSPQVQETQYF. DNA for the CDR3: TGCAGCGTTGATTCCCCACAGGTTCAAGAGACCCAGTACTTC.